This T cell receptor (beta chain) originates from a study of blood T cell repertoires in COVID-19. The wider study: The United States, Italy and Spain supplied acute and convalescent COVID-19 samples. T cells, B-cell-depleted T cells, or PBMCs provided the cDNA or gDNA that served as material.

This clone was found a few times. As processed by the authors: Nucleated cell counts were estimated from reference gene primer amplification. The data were produced by immunoSEQ multiplex PCR, yet TCRdb's version contains in-frame clones alone and is incomplete. Clone size and the V and J calls come from that table; the DNA yielded D and trimming. Altogether about 78,000 clones are present, roughly 84% being singletons, with the ten largest covering approximately 3.3%. Germline CDR1 SGHNT, CDR2 YYREEE (reference sequence). After removal of 2 bases from V and 3 bases from J, the junction contained 3 bases not matched to a gene. CDR3 length: 16 residues.

The specimen was peripheral blood. The V and J genes are TRBV5-4 and TRBJ2-3, with TRBD2 identical over 13 bases. The TCR comes from a man in his fifties with acute or convalescent COVID-19. The CDR3 protein is CASSLRLAGGTDTQYF. The CDR3 coding sequence is TGTGCCAGCAGCTTACGACTAGCGGGAGGAACAGATACGCAGTATTTT.